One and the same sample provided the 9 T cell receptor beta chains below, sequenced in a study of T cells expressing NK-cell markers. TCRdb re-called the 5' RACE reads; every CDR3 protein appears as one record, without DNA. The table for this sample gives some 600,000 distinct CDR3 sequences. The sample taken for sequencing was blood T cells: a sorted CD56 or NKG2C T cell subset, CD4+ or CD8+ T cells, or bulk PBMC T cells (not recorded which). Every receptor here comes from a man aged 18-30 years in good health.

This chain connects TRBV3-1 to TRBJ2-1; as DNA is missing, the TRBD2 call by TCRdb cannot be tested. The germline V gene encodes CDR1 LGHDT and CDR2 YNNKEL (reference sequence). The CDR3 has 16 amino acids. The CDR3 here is CASSQVIGGGKNEQFF.

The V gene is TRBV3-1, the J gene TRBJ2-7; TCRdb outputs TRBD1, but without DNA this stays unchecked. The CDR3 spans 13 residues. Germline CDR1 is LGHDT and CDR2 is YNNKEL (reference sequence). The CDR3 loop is CASSPRVGYEQYF.

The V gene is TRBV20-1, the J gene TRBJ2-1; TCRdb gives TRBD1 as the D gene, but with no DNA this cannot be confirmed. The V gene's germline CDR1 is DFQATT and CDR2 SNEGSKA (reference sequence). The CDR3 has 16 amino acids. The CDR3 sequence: CSARPGLPGSNNEQFF.

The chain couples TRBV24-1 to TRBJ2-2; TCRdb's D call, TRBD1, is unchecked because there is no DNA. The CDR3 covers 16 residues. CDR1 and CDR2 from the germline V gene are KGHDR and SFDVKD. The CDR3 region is CATSAGRTGATGELFF.

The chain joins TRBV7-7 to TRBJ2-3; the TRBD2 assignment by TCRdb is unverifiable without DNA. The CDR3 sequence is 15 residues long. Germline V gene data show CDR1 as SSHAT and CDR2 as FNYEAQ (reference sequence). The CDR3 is CASSFSQSVTDTQYF. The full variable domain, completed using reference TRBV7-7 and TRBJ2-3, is GAGVSQSPRYKVTKRGQDVTLRCDPISSHATLYWYQQALGQGPEFLTYFNYEAQPDKSGLPSDRFSAERPEGSISTLTIQRTEQRDSAMYRCASSFSQSVTDTQYFGPGTRLTVL.

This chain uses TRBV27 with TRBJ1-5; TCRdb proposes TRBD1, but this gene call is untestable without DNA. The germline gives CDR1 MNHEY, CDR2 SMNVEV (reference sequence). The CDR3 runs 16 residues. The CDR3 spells CASSFGTGFGNQPQHF.

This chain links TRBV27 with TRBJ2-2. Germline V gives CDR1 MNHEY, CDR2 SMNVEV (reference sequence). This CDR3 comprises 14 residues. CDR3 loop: CASNKFSGTGELFF.

The CDR3 sequence: CASRLYGWGTDTQYF. The chain links TRBV11-2 to TRBJ2-3. CDR1 and CDR2 (germline): SGHAT, FQNNGV. The length of the CDR3 is 15 residues.

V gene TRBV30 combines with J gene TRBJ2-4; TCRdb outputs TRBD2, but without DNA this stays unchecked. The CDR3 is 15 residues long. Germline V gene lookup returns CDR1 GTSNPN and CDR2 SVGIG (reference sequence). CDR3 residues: CAWSVGLAVQNIQYF.